The entry below describes one T cell receptor beta chain. Total RNA amounting to 500 ng was the source from which TCR beta cDNA was made with a constant-region primer. Construction of TCR beta libraries relied on three successive nested multiplex PCR rounds employing slightly modified ARM-PCR. Researchers ran the first two PCR rounds for roughly 11 cycles each with TRBV1-TRBV30 forward primers and a C-beta reverse primer. TCRdb re-derived calls from the multiplex PCR reads in MiXCR, one entry per CDR3 protein. The sample carries approximately 300,000 distinct CDR3 sequences, 60% to 80% recorded once. The data derive from a study of tumor-infiltrating lymphocytes in primary liver carcinoma. Germline DNA was also extracted, and blood RNA derived from unsorted whole blood. It was before surgery that four milliliters of peripheral blood were collected. The CDR3 runs 18 residues. The germline CDR1 and CDR2 sequences are SGHRS and YFSETQ. Unmatched junction bases numbered 10, after V lost 2 bases and J lost 1 base.

This receptor was identified in a man in his forties with primary liver carcinoma and hepatitis B virus infection. The chain carries TRBV5-1 and TRBJ2-5; 11 bases map to TRBD2. The sequencing input was peripheral blood. The CDR3 region has the DNA TGCGCCAGCAGCTTAAGCCCAGGGACTAGCGGATTCCAAGAGACCCAGTACTTC. Amino acids: CASSLSPGTSGFQETQYF.